Following are 21 T cell receptor beta chains from one sample sequenced in a study of T-cell reconstitution after alpha-beta-depleted transplantation in children. Preparation of the TCRbeta library involved a method that used unique molecular identifiers. Each CDR3 protein is one row after TCRdb ran MiXCR on the PCR reads. This table has over 400,000 distinct CDR3 sequences, 43% appearing once. The sequences come from PBMCs, collected before TCRalphabeta/CD19-depleted stem cell transplant. These receptors were collected from a girl aged 2-10 years with aplastic anemia, due to receive a stem cell transplant.

The sample holds a few counts of this clonotype. V gene TRBV10-3 combines with J gene TRBJ1-1; D not certain. Germline CDR1 is ENHRY and CDR2 is SYGVKD. Trimming cost V 4 bases and J 1 base, with 7 bases left between them. The length of the CDR3 is 13 residues. DNA of the CDR3: TGTGCCATCAGTGTTGCAGGGAACACTGAAGCTTTCTTT. It specifies CAISVAGNTEAFF.

This clonotype was counted many times. The CDR3 bases are TGTGCCAGCAGTACCGGACAGGGGCTCACAGATACGCAGTATTTT. It encodes CASSTGQGLTDTQYF. The chain has TRBV12-3 or TRBV12-4 and TRBJ2-3; TRBD1 matches at 9 bases. The length of the CDR3 is 15 residues. Trimming at V came to 5 bases and at J to 2 bases, leaving 5 bases not matched to a gene.

V is TRBV9 and J is TRBJ1-1; the D is unclear. Germline CDR1 reads SGDLS; CDR2 reads YYNGEE. The length of the CDR3 is 13 residues. The V gene lost 1 base and the J gene lost 7 bases, with 11 bases spanning the gap. CDR3 DNA: TGTGCCAGCAGCGTAATGCGAGAAGGTGAAGCTTTCTTT. Encoded protein: CASSVMREGEAFF.

The V gene is TRBV29-1, the J gene TRBJ2-1; 8 positions match TRBD2. CDR1 SQVTM and CDR2 ANQGSEA come from the germline V gene. This CDR3 region has 13 residues. J lost 2 bases, V lost 6 bases, and 3 bases had no gene match. The CDR3, as DNA: TGCAGCGTCGGGAGGGCGGCCTACAATGAGCAGTTCTTC. The encoded protein is CSVGRAAYNEQFF.

This CDR3 reads CASSPGQGLPYEQYF. DNA for the CDR3: TGTGCCAGCAGCCCCGGACAGGGACTGCCCTACGAGCAGTACTTC. The chain is built from TRBV7-9 and TRBJ2-7; 8 bases align to TRBD1. The CDR3 contains 15 residues. Looked up from germline, CDR1 is SEHNR and CDR2 is FQNEAQ (reference sequence). After removal of 5 bases from V and 2 bases from J, the junction contained 8 bases not matched to a gene.

This clonotype was detected only a few times. The CDR3 here is CASTLRTGAYEQYF. The CDR3 region has the DNA TGTGCCAGCACCCTTAGGACAGGGGCCTACGAGCAGTACTTC. The gene calls are TRBV27 and TRBJ2-7; 9 bases map to TRBD1. This CDR3 has 14 residues. Losses at the gene ends were 7 bases for V and 2 bases for J; bases not matched to a gene: 6. Per the germline V gene, CDR1 is MNHEY and CDR2 is SMNVEV (reference sequence).

The sample holds a few counts of this clonotype. The V call is TRBV4-1, the J call TRBJ1-1; D is uncertain. This CDR3 has 14 amino acids. Trimming cost V 1 base and J 1 base, with 7 bases left between them. From germline, CDR1 is MGHRA and CDR2 YSYEKL. The CDR3 reads CASSQVAANTEAFF. The CDR3 coding sequence is TGCGCCAGCAGCCAAGTAGCAGCGAACACTGAAGCTTTCTTT.

V gene TRBV20-1 combines with J gene TRBJ2-7; D unclear. CDR3 length equals 10 residues. The V gene's germline CDR1 is DFQATT and CDR2 SNEGSKA (reference sequence). Trimming pared 5 bases from V and 2 bases from J, leaving 4 bases between. The CDR3 DNA follows: TGCAGTGCTGGAGCCTACGAGCAGTACTTC. This translates into CSAGAYEQYF.

V gene TRBV7-2 combines with J gene TRBJ2-7; D perhaps matches TRBD2 (5 bases). The V gene's germline CDR1 is SGHTA and CDR2 FQGNSA. The CDR3 has 13 amino acids. With 5 bases removed from V and 3 bases from J, the gap between germline ends came to 11 bases. The DNA of the CDR3 is TGTGCCAGCAGCCCCGGGGTACTCTACGAGCAGTACTTC. It translates to CASSPGVLYEQYF.

This clonotype was recorded many times. The chain joins TRBV20-1 to TRBJ2-3; TRBD1 agrees at 7 bases. CDR3 size: 16 residues. With V trimmed by 6 bases and J by 2 bases, 14 bases remained unmatched. Looked up from germline, CDR1 is DFQATT and CDR2 is SNEGSKA (reference sequence). CDR3 region: CSAIDRVNTPTDTQYF. Written as DNA, the CDR3 is TGCAGTGCCATCGACAGGGTAAACACACCCACAGATACGCAGTATTTT.

This clonotype occurred many times. This sequence joins TRBV12-3 or TRBV12-4 and TRBJ2-1; D possibly corresponds to TRBD1 (6 bases). Trimming shortened V by 3 bases and J by 4 bases, and 13 bases separated the two germline ends. CDR3 length: 15 residues. CDR3 protein: CASSFGGGPYNEQFF. CDR3 nucleotide sequence: TGTGCCAGCAGTTTTGGGGGCGGGCCGTACAATGAGCAGTTCTTC.

The rearrangement joins TRBV30 to TRBJ2-7; TRBD2 might be the D (6 bases). Trimming took off 6 bases at V and 5 bases at J, with 14 bases between the two ends. The germline V gene has CDR1 GTSNPN and CDR2 SVGIG (reference sequence). This CDR3 region has 12 residues. In DNA form, the CDR3 reads TGTGCCTGTGGGGTGGAGGGCCACGAGCAGTACTTC. Amino acids: CACGVEGHEQYF.

This clonotype was counted many times. J is TRBJ2-7 and V is TRBV5-1; D not certain. The CDR3 length is 13 residues. The germline V gene has CDR1 SGHRS and CDR2 YFSETQ. Trimming stripped 2 bases from V and 4 bases from J, with 10 bases between. The CDR3: CASSFMLGYEQYF. The CDR3 DNA sequence: TGCGCCAGCAGCTTCATGCTCGGGTACGAGCAGTACTTC.

This clonotype showed up just a few times. This chain uses TRBV5-5 with TRBJ2-1; the match to TRBD2 covers 8 bases. Trimming cost V 0 bases and J 6 bases; bases outside gene matches: 14. The CDR3 runs to 18 residues. From germline, CDR1 is SGHKS and CDR2 YYEKEE (reference sequence). The CDR3 here is CASSLESSGRMWGNEQFF. As DNA, the CDR3 is TGTGCCAGCAGCTTGGAGTCGAGCGGGAGAATGTGGGGCAATGAGCAGTTCTTC. Full variable domain (missing parts from reference TRBV5-5 and TRBJ2-1): DAGVTQSPTHLIKTRGQQVTLRCSPISGHKSVSWYQQVLGQGPQFIFQYYEKEERGRGNFPDRFSARQFPNYSSELNVNALLLGDSALYLCASSLESSGRMWGNEQFFGPGTRLTVL.

The rearrangement uses TRBV12-3 or TRBV12-4 and TRBJ2-1; D possibly corresponds to TRBD1 (6 bases). Trimming stripped 5 bases from V and 0 bases from J, with 17 bases between. This CDR3 contains 17 residues. The CDR3 coding sequence is TGTGCCAGCAGTCTACTCTTAGGGGGTGGCTCCTACAATGAGCAGTTCTTC. Amino acids: CASSLLLGGGSYNEQFF.

The chain uses TRBV15 and TRBJ2-1, with unresolved D. Germline V gene sequence: CDR1 LNHNV, CDR2 YYDKDF (reference sequence). CDR3 size: 13 residues. V was cut by 7 bases and J by 3 bases, with 10 bases left in between. The CDR3 loop reads CATTSKSYNEQFF. In nucleotides, the CDR3 is TGTGCCACCACCTCTAAAAGCTACAATGAGCAGTTCTTC.

This clonotype was counted ten times or more. The chain recombines TRBV20-1 with TRBJ2-3; 7 nucleotides match TRBD2. Trimming removed 5 bases from V and 2 bases from J; junction bases left unmatched: 13. The germline CDR1 and CDR2 sequences are DFQATT and SNEGSKA (reference sequence). The CDR3 sequence is 16 residues long. The CDR3 nucleotides read TGCAGTGCTCCCCCTTGGGCGGGAGCTTACACAGATACGCAGTATTTT. Translating gives CSAPPWAGAYTDTQYF.

V gene TRBV5-4 combines with J gene TRBJ1-2; 7 bases fit TRBD1. Germline V gene data show CDR1 as SGHNT and CDR2 as YYREEE (reference sequence). V lost 4 bases, J lost 1 base, and 7 bases stayed unmatched. The length of the CDR3 is 15 residues. CDR3: CASSPGQTINYGYTF. CDR3 in DNA: TGTGCCAGCAGCCCGGGACAGACTATTAACTATGGCTACACCTTC.

V usage is TRBV7-6 and J usage is TRBJ2-5, with 10 bases fitting TRBD2. Germline CDR1 SGHVS, CDR2 FNYEAQ. The CDR3 covers 17 residues. Trimming took 3 bases from V and 4 from J; bases not matched to a gene: 11. The CDR3 region is CASSLRGTSAMGETQYF. CDR3 bases: TGTGCCAGCAGCTTGCGCGGGACTAGCGCAATGGGAGAGACCCAGTACTTC.

The table lists this clonotype with a few counts. The genes are TRBV7-9 and TRBJ2-1; D ambiguous. Deletions cut 5 bases from V and 10 bases from J, with 18 bases between. Germline CDR1 SEHNR, CDR2 FQNEAQ (reference sequence). This CDR3 has 14 amino acids. This CDR3 reads CASSPGRMGFEQFF. The CDR3 coding sequence is TGTGCCAGCAGCCCCGGGCGGATGGGCTTCGAGCAGTTCTTC.

The sample holds a few counts of this clonotype. This chain connects TRBV11-2 to TRBJ2-1, with D maybe TRBD2 (6 bases). The V gene's germline CDR1 is SGHAT and CDR2 FQNNGV. CDR3 length: 15 amino acids. V dropped 1 base and J dropped 8 bases, with 15 bases sitting between them. This chain's CDR3 is CASSLGPGEGYEQFF. DNA for the CDR3: TGTGCCAGCAGCTTAGGACCGGGAGAGGGGTATGAGCAGTTCTTC.